This is a list of T cell receptor beta chains from one sample in a study of OX40 agonist ivuxolimab in advanced cancers. Assay: immunoSEQ multiplex PCR; the TCRdb copy retains only in-frame clones and omits some. The sample records about 37,000 clones, 80% to 95% being singletons. Sequencing was performed on CD4+ or CD8+ T cells sorted from blood, taken in a trial of the OX40 agonist ivuxolimab. The receptors come from an adult with an advanced solid tumor such as melanoma, head and neck, liver or kidney cancer. CDR3s include the opening cysteine and the closing phenylalanine or tryptophan. Fields, in order: J gene, V gene, clone size, D gene, CDR3 protein, CDR3 DNA. D genes are given only for firm matches. Clone size is not always given. Where it is, it says once, few, many or a class for expanded clones.

J gene: TRBJ1-5; V gene: TRBV7-8; clone size: .; D gene: .; CDR3 protein: CASSPDGRQPQHF; CDR3 DNA: TGTGCCAGCAGCCCTGACGGGCGCCAGCCCCAGCATTTT
J gene: TRBJ2-7; V gene: TRBV27; clone size: .; D gene: .; CDR3 protein: CASSLLRGVGDYEQYF; CDR3 DNA: TGTGCCAGCAGTTTACTCAGGGGCGTTGGAGACTACGAGCAGTACTTC
J gene: TRBJ2-7; V gene: TRBV30; clone size: .; D gene: TRBD2; CDR3 protein: CAWVTSAFGEQYF; CDR3 DNA: TGTGCCTGGGTGACTAGCGCCTTTGGCGAGCAGTACTTC
J gene: TRBJ2-7; V gene: TRBV10-3; clone size: .; D gene: TRBD1; CDR3 protein: CATTGEPYEQYF; CDR3 DNA: TGTGCCACGACAGGGGAACCCTACGAGCAGTACTTC
J gene: TRBJ1-2; V gene: TRBV20-1; clone size: .; D gene: TRBD1; CDR3 protein: CSPGQAYGYTF; CDR3 DNA: TGCAGCCCCGGACAGGCCTATGGCTACACCTTC
J gene: TRBJ1-5; V gene: TRBV7-9; clone size: .; D gene: .; CDR3 protein: CASSLAGAVHQPQHF; CDR3 DNA: TGTGCCAGCAGCTTAGCGGGGGCGGTACATCAGCCCCAGCATTTT
J gene: TRBJ2-7; V gene: TRBV4-3; clone size: once; D gene: TRBD2; CDR3 protein: CASSQTSGAVHEQYF; CDR3 DNA: TGCGCCAGCAGCCAAACTAGCGGTGCGGTACACGAGCAGTACTTC
J gene: TRBJ2-7; V gene: TRBV4-1; clone size: .; D gene: TRBD2; CDR3 protein: CASSQGDGTSGGGAYEQYF; CDR3 DNA: TGCGCCAGCAGCCAAGGGGACGGGACTAGCGGAGGGGGAGCCTACGAGCAGTACTTC
J gene: TRBJ2-7; V gene: TRBV7-9; clone size: .; D gene: TRBD2; CDR3 protein: CASSRQLAGANEQYF; CDR3 DNA: TGCGCCAGCAGCCGCCAACTAGCGGGAGCGAACGAGCAGTACTTC
J gene: TRBJ1-1; V gene: TRBV13; clone size: .; D gene: .; CDR3 protein: CASSLGRVLNTEAFF; CDR3 DNA: TGTGCCAGCAGCTTAGGCAGGGTTCTGAACACTGAAGCTTTCTTT
J gene: TRBJ1-3; V gene: TRBV28; clone size: .; D gene: .; CDR3 protein: CASSGKTSGNTIYF; CDR3 DNA: TGTGCCAGCAGTGGTAAAACCTCTGGAAACACCATATATTTT
J gene: TRBJ1-2; V gene: TRBV4-3; clone size: .; D gene: .; CDR3 protein: CASSLIRGDYGYTF; CDR3 DNA: TGCGCCAGCAGCCTGATCCGGGGGGACTATGGCTACACCTTC
J gene: TRBJ1-4; V gene: TRBV6-5; clone size: .; D gene: TRBD1; CDR3 protein: CASSYTGADEKLFF; CDR3 DNA: TGTGCCAGCAGTTACACAGGGGCGGACGAAAAACTGTTTTTT
J gene: TRBJ2-1; V gene: TRBV9; clone size: .; D gene: TRBD2; CDR3 protein: CASSGGLAGGRSYNEQFF; CDR3 DNA: TGTGCCAGCAGCGGTGGACTAGCGGGAGGGCGATCTTACAATGAGCAGTTCTTC
J gene: TRBJ1-4; V gene: TRBV7-8; clone size: .; D gene: .; CDR3 protein: CASSWYQGRANEKLFF; CDR3 DNA: TGTGCCAGCAGCTGGTATCAGGGGAGAGCTAATGAAAAACTGTTTTTT
J gene: TRBJ2-7; V gene: TRBV4-2; clone size: .; D gene: TRBD2; CDR3 protein: CASSQDLGLAGYEQYF; CDR3 DNA: TGTGCCAGCAGCCAAGATCTTGGGCTAGCGGGCTACGAGCAGTACTTC
J gene: TRBJ2-5; V gene: TRBV28; clone size: .; D gene: TRBD1; CDR3 protein: CASSQKTGGWGTQYF; CDR3 DNA: TGTGCCAGCAGTCAAAAGACAGGGGGCTGGGGGACCCAGTACTTC
J gene: TRBJ2-1; V gene: TRBV19; clone size: .; D gene: .; CDR3 protein: CASSRDSYNEQFF; CDR3 DNA: TGTGCCAGTAGTAGGGACTCCTACAATGAGCAGTTCTTC
J gene: TRBJ2-2; V gene: TRBV13; clone size: .; D gene: TRBD2; CDR3 protein: CASSLTSGRLDTGELFF; CDR3 DNA: TGTGCCAGCAGCCTGACTAGCGGGAGACTAGACACCGGGGAGCTGTTTTTT
J gene: TRBJ2-5; V gene: TRBV11-2; clone size: .; D gene: .; CDR3 protein: CASSLGQFKRPAQYF; CDR3 DNA: TGTGCCAGCAGCTTAGGTCAATTCAAGAGACCGGCCCAGTACTTC
J gene: TRBJ2-1; V gene: TRBV5-5; clone size: .; D gene: TRBD2; CDR3 protein: CASSLKREDYNEQFF; CDR3 DNA: TGTGCCAGCAGCTTGAAGCGGGAGGACTACAATGAGCAGTTCTTC
J gene: TRBJ2-1; V gene: TRBV7-6; clone size: .; D gene: TRBD2; CDR3 protein: CASSLTSGSWQFF; CDR3 DNA: TGTGCCAGCAGCTTAACTAGCGGGAGTTGGCAGTTCTTC
J gene: TRBJ2-3; V gene: TRBV4-3; clone size: .; D gene: .; CDR3 protein: CASSRLAFASTDTQYF; CDR3 DNA: TGCGCCAGCAGCCGGCTAGCTTTCGCTAGCACAGATACGCAGTATTTT
J gene: TRBJ2-6; V gene: TRBV14; clone size: .; D gene: .; CDR3 protein: CASSQGRPGANVLTF; CDR3 DNA: TGTGCCAGCAGCCAAGGGAGACCTGGGGCCAACGTCCTGACTTTC
J gene: TRBJ2-5; V gene: TRBV6-5; clone size: .; D gene: .; CDR3 protein: CASSRKGRGEETQYF; CDR3 DNA: TGTGCCAGCAGCCGCAAAGGACGGGGAGAGGAGACCCAGTACTTC
J gene: TRBJ2-7; V gene: TRBV11-2; clone size: .; D gene: TRBD1; CDR3 protein: CASSLDRDEQYF; CDR3 DNA: TGTGCCAGCAGCCTTGACAGGGACGAGCAGTACTTC
J gene: TRBJ2-7; V gene: TRBV28; clone size: .; D gene: TRBD1; CDR3 protein: CASSFKGQPTYEQYF; CDR3 DNA: TGTGCCAGCAGTTTCAAGGGACAGCCAACCTACGAGCAGTACTTC
J gene: TRBJ2-1; V gene: TRBV29-1; clone size: once; D gene: .; CDR3 protein: CSVRANAYNEQFF; CDR3 DNA: TGCAGTGTCCGGGCCAATGCCTACAATGAGCAGTTCTTC